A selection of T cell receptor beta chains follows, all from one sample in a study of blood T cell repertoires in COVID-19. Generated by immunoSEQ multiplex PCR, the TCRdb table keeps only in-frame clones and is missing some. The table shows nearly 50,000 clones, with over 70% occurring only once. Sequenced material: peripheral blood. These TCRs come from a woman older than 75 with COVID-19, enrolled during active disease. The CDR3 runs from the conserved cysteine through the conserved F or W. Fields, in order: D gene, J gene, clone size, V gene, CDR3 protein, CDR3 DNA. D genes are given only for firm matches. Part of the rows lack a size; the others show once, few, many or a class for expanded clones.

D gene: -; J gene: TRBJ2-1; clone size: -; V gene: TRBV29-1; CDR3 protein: CSVVSPPGVEQFF; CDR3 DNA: TGCAGCGTTGTAAGCCCTCCCGGGGTTGAGCAGTTCTTC
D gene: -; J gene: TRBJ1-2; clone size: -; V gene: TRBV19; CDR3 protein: CASSTGASDYGYTF; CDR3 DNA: TGTGCCAGTAGTACAGGGGCCTCAGACTATGGCTACACCTTC
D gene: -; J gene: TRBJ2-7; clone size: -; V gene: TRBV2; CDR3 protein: CASSEAVSSYEQYF; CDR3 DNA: TGTGCCAGCAGTGAAGCGGTCAGCTCCTACGAGCAGTACTTC
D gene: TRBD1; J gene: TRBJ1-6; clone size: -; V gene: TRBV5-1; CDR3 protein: CATFDRDPYNSPLHF; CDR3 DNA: TGCGCCACCTTCGACAGGGACCCCTATAATTCACCCCTCCACTTT
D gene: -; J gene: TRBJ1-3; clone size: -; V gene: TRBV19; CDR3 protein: CASSPSADGNTIYF; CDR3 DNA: TGTGCCAGTAGCCCCTCAGCGGACGGAAACACCATATATTTT
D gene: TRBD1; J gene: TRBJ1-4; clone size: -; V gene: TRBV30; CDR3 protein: CAWRTGTGNEKLFF; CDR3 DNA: TGTGCCTGGAGAACCGGGACAGGGAATGAAAAACTGTTTTTT
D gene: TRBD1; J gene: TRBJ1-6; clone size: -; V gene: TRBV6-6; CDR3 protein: CATSTGGNSPLHF; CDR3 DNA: TGTGCCACATCTACAGGGGGTAATTCACCCCTCCACTTT
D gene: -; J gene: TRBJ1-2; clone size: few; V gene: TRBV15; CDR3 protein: CATSREGGYYGYTF; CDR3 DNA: TGTGCCACCAGCAGAGAAGGGGGATACTATGGCTACACCTTC
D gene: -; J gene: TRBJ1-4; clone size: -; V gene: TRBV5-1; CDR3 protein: CASSPGGRADVEKLFF; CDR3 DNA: TGCGCCAGCAGCCCGGGTGGGAGGGCAGATGTTGAAAAACTGTTTTTT
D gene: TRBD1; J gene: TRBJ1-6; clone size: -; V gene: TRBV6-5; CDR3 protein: CASSSGQGVGSPLHF; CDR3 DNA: TGTGCCAGCAGCTCGGGACAGGGGGTCGGTTCACCCCTCCACTTT
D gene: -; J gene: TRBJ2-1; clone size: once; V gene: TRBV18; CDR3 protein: CASSPNYNEQFF; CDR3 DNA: TGTGCCAGCTCACCCAACTACAATGAGCAGTTCTTC
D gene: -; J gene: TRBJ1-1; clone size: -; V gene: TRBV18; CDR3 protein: CASSPDSQMNTEAFF; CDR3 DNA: TGTGCCAGCTCACCCGACAGTCAAATGAACACTGAAGCTTTCTTT
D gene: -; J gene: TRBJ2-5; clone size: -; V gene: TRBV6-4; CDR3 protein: CASSDSPTGRETQYF; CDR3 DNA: TGTGCCAGCAGTGACTCTCCGACAGGGAGGGAGACCCAGTACTTC
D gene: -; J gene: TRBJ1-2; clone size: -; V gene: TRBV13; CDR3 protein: CASSLWGRANYGYTF; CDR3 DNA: TGTGCCAGCAGCTTATGGGGGCGGGCTAACTATGGCTACACCTTC
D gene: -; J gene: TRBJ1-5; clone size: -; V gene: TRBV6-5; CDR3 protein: CASGSNRQSQPQHF; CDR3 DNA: TGTGCCAGCGGTTCTAATAGACAGTCTCAGCCCCAGCATTTT
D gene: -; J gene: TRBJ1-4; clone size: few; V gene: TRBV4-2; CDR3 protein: CASSQDPGTRTIATNEKLFF; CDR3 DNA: TGTGCCAGCAGCCAAGATCCTGGGACACGAACTATCGCAACTAATGAAAAACTGTTTTTT
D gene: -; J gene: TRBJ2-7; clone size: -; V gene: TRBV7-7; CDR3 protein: CASSSGVGGYYEQYF; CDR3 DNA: TGTGCTAGCAGCTCAGGGGTCGGCGGATACTACGAGCAGTACTTC
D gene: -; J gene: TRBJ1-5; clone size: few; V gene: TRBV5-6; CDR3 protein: CASSLAGGIGQPQHF; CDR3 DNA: TGTGCCAGCAGCTTGGCCGGGGGGATCGGTCAGCCCCAGCATTTT
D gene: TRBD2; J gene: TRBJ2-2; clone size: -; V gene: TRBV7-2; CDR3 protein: CASSSQWTSGIVTGELFF; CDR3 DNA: TGTGCCAGCAGCTCACAATGGACTAGCGGGATCGTCACCGGGGAGCTGTTTTTT
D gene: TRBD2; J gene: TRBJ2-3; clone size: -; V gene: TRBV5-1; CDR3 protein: CASSYSGRGSTDTQYF; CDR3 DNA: TGCGCCAGCAGCTATAGCGGGAGGGGTAGCACAGATACGCAGTATTTT
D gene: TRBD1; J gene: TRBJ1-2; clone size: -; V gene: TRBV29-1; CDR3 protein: CSVSVQGDYGYTF; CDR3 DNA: TGCAGCGTATCCGTACAGGGGGACTATGGCTACACCTTC
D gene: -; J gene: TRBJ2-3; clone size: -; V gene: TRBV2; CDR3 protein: CASRSGGSTDTQYF; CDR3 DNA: TGTGCCAGCAGGTCGGGGGGCAGCACAGATACGCAGTATTTT
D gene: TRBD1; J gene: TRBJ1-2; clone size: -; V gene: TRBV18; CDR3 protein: CASSPPTGQGYGYTF; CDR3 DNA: TGTGCCAGCTCACCACCGACAGGGCAGGGCTATGGCTACACCTTC
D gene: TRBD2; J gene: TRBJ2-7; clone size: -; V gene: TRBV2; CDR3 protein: CASSLLRSGSFDEQYF; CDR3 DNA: TGTGCCAGCAGCCTCCTAAGGAGCGGGAGTTTCGACGAGCAGTACTTC
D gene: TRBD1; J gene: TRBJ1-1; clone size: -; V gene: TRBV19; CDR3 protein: CASSAEGAKTEAFF; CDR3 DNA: TGTGCCAGTAGTGCCGAGGGGGCTAAAACTGAAGCTTTCTTT
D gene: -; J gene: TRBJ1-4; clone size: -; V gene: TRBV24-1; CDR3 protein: CATSDPRVNGEKLFF; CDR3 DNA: TGTGCCACCAGTGATCCCAGGGTTAACGGTGAAAAACTGTTTTTT
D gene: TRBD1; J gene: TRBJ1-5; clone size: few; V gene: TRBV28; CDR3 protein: CASSLEGRGFNQPQHF; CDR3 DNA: TGTGCCAGCAGTTTGGAAGGCAGGGGGTTTAATCAGCCCCAGCATTTT
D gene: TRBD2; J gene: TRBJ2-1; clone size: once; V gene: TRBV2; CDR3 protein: CASDSGRAGNEQFF; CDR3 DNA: TGTGCCAGCGATAGCGGGAGGGCCGGGAATGAGCAGTTCTTC
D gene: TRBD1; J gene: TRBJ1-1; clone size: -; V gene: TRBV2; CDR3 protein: CASSVIQGANTEAFF; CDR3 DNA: TGTGCCAGCAGTGTGATACAGGGGGCTAACACTGAAGCTTTCTTT